This T cell receptor (beta chain) comes out of a study of post-analysis software for immune sequencing data (dated by TCRdb to the mid-2010s). Context from the whole study: The recorded disease courses included relapsing-remitting, secondary progressive and progressive-relapsing multiple sclerosis, and some patients had no subtype annotation. The patient repertoires were compared against 11 previously published healthy control repertoires obtained from donors aged roughly 6 to 28 years. A subset of samples was prepared in parallel using single-end sample barcoding, then pooled and co-amplified after Illumina adapter ligation.

The library was obtained by PCR. For sequencing, an Illumina HiSeq 2500 was employed. Unique molecular identifiers were incorporated into TCR beta cDNA libraries to reduce PCR and sequencing biases. Per 1 to 10 million input T cells, 500,000 or so cDNA molecules were obtained, such that each molecule approximated one T cell. The same protocol used for the earlier healthy control dataset was applied to prepare and sequence the patient libraries. Within a given batch, samples were prepared together, multiplexed and sequenced on the same HiSeq lane. The authors' pipeline ran thus. Raw barcoded reads were processed with MIGEC, and single-read molecular identifier groups were discarded before consensus assembly and CDR3 extraction. Clonotype tables were post-analysed with VDJtools, normalizing diversity by down-sampling all datasets to the smallest sample size. In repertoire overlap clustering, CDR3 amino acid sequences, but not nucleotide sequences, were matched to correct batch-related cross-sample contamination. TCRdb reworked the public reads: Q25 trimming with fastp, MiXCR clone assembly, productive beta chains retained. Rows are unified per CDR3 protein, each entry keeping the most common DNA and genes. TCRdb's processing, not the authors' own work, is the source of the V and J calls. Counted in this sample were a few hundred thousand distinct CDR3 sequences; roughly 46% of them appeared once. Around 10% of the sample is held by the ten biggest clonotypes.

To demonstrate the VDJtools post-analysis software, the study profiled TCR beta repertoires from the peripheral blood of about a dozen young patients with multiple sclerosis. The multiple sclerosis patients were children and adolescents between roughly 6 and 16 years of age. What the authors observed across the whole study: Multiple sclerosis patients had significantly lower normalized Chao1 diversity than controls, a result that suggests substantial peripheral T-cell clonal expansion. When samples were clustered directly using the F measure, samples prepared in the same batch co-clustered strongly, which prompted a batch-effect correction. The multiple sclerosis patient group was slightly younger than the control group. Patients showed significantly higher frequencies than controls for 4 or 5 TRBV segments, among them TRBV5-6, TRBV5-1 and TRBV20-1.

The germline ends are 9 bases apart after V is trimmed by 0 bases and J by 0 bases. The CDR3 holds 16 amino acids from the cysteine to the phenylalanine. Only the CDR3 DNA stays, 48 bases, in frame from base 1. About this clonotype itself: Its cognate antigen has yet to be identified. No much larger clone is present one base from it, and per-base qualities are unavailable.

What was sequenced was blood. The sequence is built from TRBV12-3 or TRBV12-4 and TRBJ2-1; the D segment cannot be called with confidence. The receptor comes from a girl aged 10-17 years with multiple sclerosis. The nucleotide sequence is given as TGTGCCAGCAGTTTAGCCGGGTACAGCTCCTACAATGAGCAGTTCTTC. The resulting protein is CASSLAGYSSYNEQFF.